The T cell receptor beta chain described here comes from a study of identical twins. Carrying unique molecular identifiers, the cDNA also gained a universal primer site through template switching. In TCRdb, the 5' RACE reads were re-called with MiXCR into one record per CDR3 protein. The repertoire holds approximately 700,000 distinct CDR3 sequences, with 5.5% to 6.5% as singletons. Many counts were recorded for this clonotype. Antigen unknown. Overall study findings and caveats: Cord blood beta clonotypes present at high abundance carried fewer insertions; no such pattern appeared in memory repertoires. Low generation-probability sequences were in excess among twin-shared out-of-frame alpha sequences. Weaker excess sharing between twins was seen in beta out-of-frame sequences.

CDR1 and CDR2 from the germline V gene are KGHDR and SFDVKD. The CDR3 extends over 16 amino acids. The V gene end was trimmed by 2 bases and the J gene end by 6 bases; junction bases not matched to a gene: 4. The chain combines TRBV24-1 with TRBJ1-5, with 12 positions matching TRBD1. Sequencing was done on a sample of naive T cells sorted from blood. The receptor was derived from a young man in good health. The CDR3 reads CATSDSGTGGGQPQHF. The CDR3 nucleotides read TGTGCCACCAGTGATTCCGGGACAGGGGGCGGTCAGCCCCAGCATTTT.